This T cell receptor (beta chain) was found in a study of early T cells in non-severe SARS-CoV-2 infection. Individually, cDNA molecules had unique molecular identifiers attached to them. TCRdb reprocessed the 5' RACE reads via MiXCR and lists one record per CDR3 protein. Altogether about 110,000 distinct CDR3 sequences are present, 12% being singletons, with the ten largest covering approximately 3.1%. Details on this clonotype: Its matching antigen is unknown.

Findings and caveats of the study: Reliance on VDJdb matching favored anti-spike CD8 responses; private and CD4 specificities were missed.

CDR3 length equals 17 residues. CDR1 is SEHNR, CDR2 FQNEAQ, per germline (reference sequence). Trimming cost V 3 bases and J 0 bases, with 12 bases left between them. Sequencing was carried out using whole blood. The chain employs TRBV7-9 and TRBJ1-6, with D possibly TRBD1 on 5 matching bases. This receptor was identified in an adult who was a healthcare worker with PCR-confirmed SARS-CoV-2 infection or an uninfected control (not recorded which). The CDR3 nucleotides are TGTGCCAGCAGCTTGGTCGGGGGAAGCTCCTATAATTCACCCCTCCACTTT. Translation gives CASSLVGGSSYNSPLHF.